Listed below are T cell receptor beta chains from one sample, sequenced in a study of monozygotic twins with inflammatory bowel disease. Reprocessing the 5' RACE reads, TCRdb reports a single entry for every CDR3 protein and omits DNA. Recorded for this sample: approximately 330,000 distinct CDR3 sequences. Sequenced: blood. The origin of the receptors is a human donor with ulcerative colitis or Crohn's disease, or a healthy co-twin of an affected twin (not recorded which). Both conserved end residues are part of each CDR3. Fields, in order: V gene, J gene, CDR3 protein.

v_gene: TRBV5-8; j_gene: TRBJ2-1; CDR3aa: CASSLGYVGSLGGNEQFF
v_gene: TRBV7-2; j_gene: TRBJ2-5; CDR3aa: CASSFGTRGAGETQYF
v_gene: TRBV20-1; j_gene: TRBJ1-2; CDR3aa: CSASSRDRGYGYTF
v_gene: TRBV29-1; j_gene: TRBJ1-2; CDR3aa: CSVGGTAFGYTF
v_gene: TRBV5-1; j_gene: TRBJ2-2; CDR3aa: CASRAQGAKNTGELFF
v_gene: TRBV3-1; j_gene: TRBJ2-1; CDR3aa: CASSRTGDNEQFF
v_gene: TRBV4-1; j_gene: TRBJ2-3; CDR3aa: CASSQDPPGRTTDTQYF
v_gene: TRBV12-3/TRBV12-4; j_gene: TRBJ2-1; CDR3aa: CASSLGTSGYNEQFF
v_gene: TRBV7-9; j_gene: TRBJ1-2; CDR3aa: CASSLRGWGYTF
v_gene: TRBV4-2; j_gene: TRBJ2-3; CDR3aa: CASSPDRGSDTQYF
v_gene: TRBV12-3/TRBV12-4; j_gene: TRBJ2-4; CDR3aa: CASSLGVGTSVGIQYF
v_gene: TRBV5-1; j_gene: TRBJ2-3; CDR3aa: CASSALAGGPRDMQYF
v_gene: TRBV5-1; j_gene: TRBJ2-7; CDR3aa: CASSPTGGLDEQYF
v_gene: TRBV20-1; j_gene: TRBJ2-7; CDR3aa: CSGLGTSPYEQYF
v_gene: TRBV5-4; j_gene: TRBJ2-7; CDR3aa: CASSPGSTPSYEQYF
v_gene: TRBV10-3; j_gene: TRBJ1-6; CDR3aa: CAIRSSYNSPLHF
v_gene: TRBV12-3/TRBV12-4; j_gene: TRBJ1-2; CDR3aa: CASNTAGAGGFYGYTF
v_gene: TRBV6-2/TRBV6-3; j_gene: TRBJ2-1; CDR3aa: CASSSRDRGLNEQFF
v_gene: TRBV5-1; j_gene: TRBJ1-2; CDR3aa: CASSEVAGANYGYTF
v_gene: TRBV12-3/TRBV12-4; j_gene: TRBJ2-1; CDR3aa: CASSLAGTRNNEQFF
v_gene: TRBV12-3/TRBV12-4; j_gene: TRBJ2-7; CDR3aa: CASSFIGPSGGVKYFRDEQYF
v_gene: TRBV7-2; j_gene: TRBJ2-5; CDR3aa: CASSFTGAATETQYF
v_gene: TRBV12-3/TRBV12-4; j_gene: TRBJ1-1; CDR3aa: CASSLSGNTEAFF
v_gene: TRBV6-1; j_gene: TRBJ2-7; CDR3aa: CASRNPGLAVYEQYF
v_gene: TRBV11-2; j_gene: TRBJ2-2; CDR3aa: CASSFGGEGAGELFF
v_gene: TRBV5-1; j_gene: TRBJ2-3; CDR3aa: CASSSAFATDTQYF
v_gene: TRBV6-1; j_gene: TRBJ1-1; CDR3aa: CASSEPEDTEAFF
v_gene: TRBV5-6; j_gene: TRBJ2-1; CDR3aa: CASSLTPVGQGRSYEQFF
v_gene: TRBV10-3; j_gene: TRBJ2-5; CDR3aa: CAISEGAGGSQETQYF
v_gene: TRBV5-1; j_gene: TRBJ2-1; CDR3aa: CASSAYRAPGSNEQFF
v_gene: TRBV20-1; j_gene: TRBJ2-1; CDR3aa: CSVQDSSFNEQFF
v_gene: TRBV5-1; j_gene: TRBJ2-3; CDR3aa: CASSDLQGGTDTQYF
v_gene: TRBV5-1; j_gene: TRBJ2-1; CDR3aa: CASSLGLLAGVSYNEQFF
v_gene: TRBV7-8; j_gene: TRBJ2-7; CDR3aa: CASSSLRGSFYEQYF
v_gene: TRBV28; j_gene: TRBJ2-1; CDR3aa: CASRPGGGKSYNEQFF
v_gene: TRBV4-1; j_gene: TRBJ2-7; CDR3aa: CASSPLLARTLYEQYF
v_gene: TRBV11-3; j_gene: TRBJ2-7; CDR3aa: CASPKGQLSYEQYF
v_gene: TRBV20-1; j_gene: TRBJ2-7; CDR3aa: CSARIGLGSYEQYF
v_gene: TRBV7-2; j_gene: TRBJ1-6; CDR3aa: CASSSRGRSSYNSPLHF
v_gene: TRBV6-5; j_gene: TRBJ2-1; CDR3aa: CASSYSGQGDEQFF
v_gene: TRBV2; j_gene: TRBJ1-5; CDR3aa: CASSENVWPNQPQHF
v_gene: TRBV2; j_gene: TRBJ1-2; CDR3aa: CASSRQGIGGYTF
v_gene: TRBV2; j_gene: TRBJ2-7; CDR3aa: CATRRQGQSYEQYF